The sample holds many counts of the clone carrying this T cell receptor (beta chain). As originally analysed: Reference gene primer amplification gave estimated nucleated cell counts. TCRdb keeps only in-frame clones here, not all; method: immunoSEQ multiplex PCR. V, J and clone size were drawn from that table, and D and trimming were deduced from the DNA. The repertoire holds fewer than 200,000 clones, with roughly 85% as singletons. This entry comes from a study of blood T cell repertoires in COVID-19. Study-wide context: Whether acute or convalescent, the COVID-19 samples came from the United States, Italy and Spain. T cells, B-cell-depleted T cells, or PBMCs provided the cDNA or gDNA that served as material.

V shed 0 bases and J 1 base; nucleotides not matched to a gene: 11. CDR1 is SGHNT and CDR2 is YENEEA in the germline V gene. This CDR3 region has 20 residues. The sequenced sample was peripheral blood. The sequence came from a man aged 45-65 years with active or convalescent COVID-19. The gene calls are TRBV11-3 and TRBJ2-2; TRBD2 matches at 10 bases. The CDR3: CASSLDLGVAGGLNTGELFF. CDR3 DNA sequence: TGTGCCAGCAGCTTAGACCTCGGAGTAGCGGGGGGATTGAACACCGGGGAGCTGTTTTTT.